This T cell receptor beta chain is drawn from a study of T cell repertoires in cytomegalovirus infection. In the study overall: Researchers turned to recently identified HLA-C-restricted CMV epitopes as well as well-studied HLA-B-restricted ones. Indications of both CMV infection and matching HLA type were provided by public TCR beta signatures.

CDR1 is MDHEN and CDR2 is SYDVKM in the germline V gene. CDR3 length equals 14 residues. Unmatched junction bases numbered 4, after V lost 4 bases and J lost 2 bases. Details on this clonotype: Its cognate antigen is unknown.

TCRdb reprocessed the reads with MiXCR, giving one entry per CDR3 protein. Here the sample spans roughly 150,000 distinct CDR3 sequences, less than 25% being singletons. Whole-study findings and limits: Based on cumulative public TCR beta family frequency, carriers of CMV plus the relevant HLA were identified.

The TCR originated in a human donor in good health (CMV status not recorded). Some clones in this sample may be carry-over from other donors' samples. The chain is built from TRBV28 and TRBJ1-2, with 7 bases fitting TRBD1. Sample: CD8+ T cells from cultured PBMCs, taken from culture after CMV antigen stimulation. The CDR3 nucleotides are TGTGCCAGCAGTTCAGGGACAGCGAACTATGGCTACACCTTC. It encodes CASSSGTANYGYTF.